The 27 T cell receptor beta chains below were found in one sample sequenced in a study of cytomegalovirus exposure and HLA in healthy donors. Sequencing was performed with immunoSEQ multiplex PCR; in TCRdb, only in-frame clones are kept and a portion is missing. The sample consists of approximately 120,000 clones, around nine tenths of them appearing once. Sequenced: PBMCs. These receptor sequences come from a woman under 30 in good health and CMV-seronegative.

The chain carries TRBV7-3 and TRBJ2-7; 8 bases agree with TRBD1. V lost 4 bases to trimming and J lost 7 bases; unmatched junction nucleotides: 9. The CDR3 has 14 amino acids. Germline values: CDR1 SGHTA, CDR2 FQGTGA. Here the CDR3 reads CASSWTGPNVEQYF. The DNA of the CDR3 is TGTGCCAGCAGCTGGACAGGGCCTAATGTGGAGCAGTACTTC.

This clone was seen more than once but under ten times. The chain has TRBV5-4 and TRBJ1-2; D gene uncertain. CDR1 SGHNT and CDR2 YYREEE come from the germline V gene (reference sequence). The CDR3 is made up of 15 amino acids. The V gene lost 2 bases and the J gene lost 4 bases, with 15 bases spanning the gap. For the CDR3, the DNA is TGTGCCAGCAGCTTAGCAGGAACTCCCATCTATGGCTACACCTTC. It encodes CASSLAGTPIYGYTF.

The rearrangement uses TRBV13 and TRBJ1-2; maybe TRBD1 (6 bases). V lost 5 bases to trimming and J lost 6 bases, with 16 bases between them. Per germline, CDR1 PRHDT and CDR2 FYEKMQ (reference sequence). The CDR3 has 14 residues. In nucleotides, the CDR3 is TGTGCCAGCAGCCAAGCTATGGACAGTCATGGCTACACCTTC. Its protein product is CASSQAMDSHGYTF.

This sequence joins TRBV4-3 and TRBJ1-3; the D gene is possibly TRBD1 (6 bases). V lost 1 base to trimming and J lost 0 bases, with 7 bases between them. This CDR3 region has 15 residues. CDR1 LGHNA and CDR2 YSLEER come from the germline V gene. As DNA, the CDR3 is TGCGCCAGCAGCCAAGGACAGGCCTCTGGAAACACCATATATTTT. This translates into CASSQGQASGNTIYF.

V is TRBV27 and J is TRBJ1-2; unclear D gene. The CDR3 is made up of 14 amino acids. Per the germline V gene, CDR1 is MNHEY and CDR2 is SMNVEV (reference sequence). Trimming stripped 5 bases from V and 3 bases from J, with 13 bases between. The DNA for the CDR3 is TGTGCCAGCAGTCCGGGGTTAGGTTACTATGGCTACACCTTC. Translation gives CASSPGLGYYGYTF.

The chain joins TRBV7-2 to TRBJ2-7; perhaps TRBD1 as D (6 bases). Trimming took 5 bases from V and 2 from J, leaving 16 bases between them. The CDR3 is made up of 15 amino acids. Germline CDR1 and CDR2: SGHTA and FQGNSA. The CDR3 spells CASSDQGHSAYEQYF. CDR3 coding DNA: TGTGCCAGCAGCGACCAGGGACATTCGGCCTACGAGCAGTACTTC.

The CDR3 reads CASSSGGARTEAFF. In DNA, the CDR3 is TGCGCCAGCAGCTCCGGCGGGGCGCGGACTGAAGCTTTCTTT. The chain uses TRBV5-1 and TRBJ1-1; maybe TRBD1 (5 bases). Trimming took off 3 bases at V and 5 bases at J, with 14 bases between the two ends. This CDR3 has 14 residues. CDR1 and CDR2 from the germline V gene are SGHRS and YFSETQ.

This clone was seen once. The V call is TRBV30, the J call TRBJ1-2, with D perhaps TRBD1 (5 bases). The CDR3 is 12 amino acids. CDR1 and CDR2 from the germline V gene are GTSNPN and SVGIG (reference sequence). With 1 base removed from V and 4 bases from J, the gap between germline ends came to 7 bases. CDR3 sequence reads: CAWSAGIYGYTF. In DNA form, the CDR3 reads TGTGCCTGGAGTGCAGGGATCTATGGCTACACCTTC. The variable domain in full, completed from reference TRBV30 and TRBJ1-2, reads SQTIHQWPATLVQPVGSPLSLECTVEGTSNPNLYWYRQAAGRGLQLLFYSVGIGQISSEVPQNLSASRPQDRQFILSSKKLLLSDSGFYLCAWSAGIYGYTFGSGTRLTVV.

The rearrangement links TRBV27 to TRBJ2-2; no clear D gene. The germline CDR1 and CDR2 sequences are MNHEY and SMNVEV (reference sequence). This CDR3 has 13 residues. V dropped 5 bases and J dropped 2 bases, with 6 bases sitting between them. The CDR3 spells CASSPLNTGELFF. Here the CDR3 DNA reads TGTGCCAGCAGTCCTTTAAACACCGGGGAGCTGTTTTTT.

V is TRBV11-2 and J is TRBJ2-5; 8 nucleotides match TRBD2. Trimming took 5 bases from V and 0 from J; bases not matched to a gene: 8. This CDR3 comprises 16 residues. Germline lookup yields CDR1 SGHAT and CDR2 FQNNGV. The chain's CDR3 is CASSPQLAANQETQYF. In nucleotides, the CDR3 is TGTGCCAGCAGCCCGCAACTAGCGGCCAACCAAGAGACCCAGTACTTC.

The rearrangement uses TRBV7-9 and TRBJ1-3, with D perhaps matching TRBD1 (5 bases). The length of the CDR3 is 15 residues. V lost 5 bases to trimming and J lost 3 bases, with 14 bases between them. The germline gives CDR1 SEHNR, CDR2 FQNEAQ (reference sequence). CDR3 in DNA: TGTGCCAGCAGCCCTCGGGCAGGGCTTGGAAACACCATATATTTT. Translation: CASSPRAGLGNTIYF.

V gene TRBV10-3 combines with J gene TRBJ2-3; D gene ambiguous. The V end was cut by 0 bases, the J end by 7 bases, with 8 bases between. CDR3 size: 13 residues. Germline CDR1 reads ENHRY; CDR2 reads SYGVKD. The CDR3 loop reads CAISESVVNTQYF. The DNA of the CDR3 is TGTGCCATCAGTGAGTCAGTAGTAAATACGCAGTATTTT.

V is TRBV5-6 and J is TRBJ2-5; possibly TRBD2 for D (5 bases). Germline lookup yields CDR1 SGHDT and CDR2 YYEEEE. The CDR3 is made up of 19 amino acids. Trimming took off 1 base at V and 2 bases at J, with 24 bases between the two ends. Written as DNA, the CDR3 is TGTGCCAGCAGCTTGATGGAGGAGGCGACGATAGGGTTACAAGAGACCCAGTACTTC. Translating gives CASSLMEEATIGLQETQYF.

V usage is TRBV15 and J usage is TRBJ2-3; D might be TRBD1 (6 bases). The length of the CDR3 is 17 residues. Trimming stripped 0 bases from V and 0 bases from J, with 13 bases between. From germline, CDR1 is LNHNV and CDR2 YYDKDF (reference sequence). The CDR3 reads CATSRDRTDHSTDTQYF. In DNA form, the CDR3 reads TGTGCCACCAGCAGAGACAGGACAGATCATAGCACAGATACGCAGTATTTT.

V usage is TRBV6-6 and J usage is TRBJ2-7, with a tentative D call TRBD2 (5 bases). The germline CDR1 and CDR2 sequences are MNHNY and SVGAGI (reference sequence). The CDR3 length is 14 residues. Trimming removed 7 bases at V and 3 bases at J, with 16 bases between. DNA of the CDR3: TGTGCCAGCAATTTCCTAGCTGGGTTCTACGAGCAGTACTTC. Translated: CASNFLAGFYEQYF.

V gene TRBV4-2 combines with J gene TRBJ2-3; 7 nucleotides match TRBD1. V lost 4 bases to trimming and J lost 0 bases; unmatched junction nucleotides: 4. Germline CDR1 LGHNA, CDR2 YNFKEQ. The CDR3 runs 15 residues. CDR3 bases: TGTGCCAGCAGCCCACAGGGGTCGAGCACAGATACGCAGTATTTT. Amino acid sequence: CASSPQGSSTDTQYF.

This clone was seen at least ten times. The rearrangement links TRBV10-2 to TRBJ1-1; D gene uncertain. CDR1 and CDR2 from the germline V gene are WSHSY and SAAADI. The CDR3 runs 12 residues. V was clipped by 2 bases and J by 5 bases, with 6 bases between them. The CDR3 DNA reads TGCGCCAGCAGTGAGGGCGGGACTGAAGCTTTCTTT. Translating gives CASSEGGTEAFF.

The chain joins TRBV7-9 to TRBJ1-2; 8 bases align to TRBD1. V lost 3 bases and J lost 3; bases outside the gene matches: 3. Germline values: CDR1 SEHNR, CDR2 FQNEAQ (reference sequence). CDR3 length: 14 amino acids. This CDR3 reads CASSFTGGDYGYTF. The DNA for the CDR3 is TGTGCCAGCAGCTTTACAGGGGGAGACTATGGCTACACCTTC.

The chain has TRBV5-4 and TRBJ2-5; TRBD2 aligns across 8 bases. The CDR3 length is 14 residues. Germline V gene data show CDR1 as SGHNT and CDR2 as YYREEE (reference sequence). J was trimmed by 4 bases and V by 10 bases; bases with no gene match: 12. CDR3: CAAFGGAGGETQYF. CDR3 bases: TGTGCCGCTTTCGGGGGGGCCGGAGGAGAGACCCAGTACTTC.

Here the CDR3 reads CASSLRASGSYEQYF. The DNA for the CDR3 is TGTGCCAGCAGCTTACGGGCTAGCGGTTCCTACGAGCAGTACTTC. V gene TRBV7-2 combines with J gene TRBJ2-7, with TRBD2 identical over 7 bases. V was clipped by 2 bases and J by 1 base; unmatched bases: 5. CDR1 and CDR2 (germline): SGHTA, FQGNSA. The CDR3 length is 15 residues.

This clone was found a few times. V and J are TRBV25-1 and TRBJ1-2; D remains ambiguous. The CDR3 spans 12 residues. Germline CDR1 and CDR2: MGHDK and SYGVNS. Trimming cost V 7 bases and J 1 base, with 7 bases left between them. This CDR3 is CASIGDNYGYTF. The CDR3 nucleotides are TGTGCCAGCATAGGAGATAACTATGGCTACACCTTC.

The chain uses TRBV7-8 and TRBJ2-1, with 10 bases identical to TRBD2. V lost 5 bases to trimming and J lost 0 bases; unmatched junction nucleotides: 10. The CDR3 has 18 residues. Germline V CDR1 and CDR2: SGHVS, FQNEAQ. The CDR3 DNA reads TGTGCCAGCAGCCCCCATAGCGGGGGGCCGAGCTCCTACAATGAGCAGTTCTTC. Protein sequence: CASSPHSGGPSSYNEQFF.

This clone was counted a single time. The chain combines TRBV5-6 with TRBJ1-6; no definite D call. This CDR3 has 12 amino acids. The ends were cut back, 2 bases at V and 14 bases at J, with 11 bases in the middle. Germline assignment: CDR1 SGHDT and CDR2 YYEEEE. CDR3 sequence reads: CASSLGALALHF. In nucleotides, the CDR3 is TGTGCCAGCAGCTTAGGAGCCTTGGCCCTCCACTTT.

The rearrangement uses TRBV7-8 and TRBJ1-1; D not resolved. There are 15 residues in the CDR3. V gave up 3 bases and J gave up 3 bases, with 14 bases separating them. CDR1 is SGHVS, CDR2 FQNEAQ, per germline. This chain's CDR3 is CASSFLNGRDTEAFF. In DNA, the CDR3 is TGTGCCAGCAGCTTCCTTAATGGCCGGGACACTGAAGCTTTCTTT.

V is TRBV4-3 and J is TRBJ2-3, with 11 bases identical to TRBD2. V lost 0 bases to trimming and J lost 5 bases; unmatched junction nucleotides: 7. The germline CDR1 and CDR2 sequences are LGHNA and YSLEER. This CDR3 spans 17 amino acids. CDR3 amino acids: CASSQDRASGRRDTQYF. DNA of the CDR3: TGCGCCAGCAGCCAAGACAGGGCTAGCGGGAGGAGAGATACGCAGTATTTT.

The rearrangement links TRBV12-2 to TRBJ2-7; the table names TRBD1, a call not compared with the DNA. TRBV12-2 is a documented pseudogene. The CDR3 spans 16 residues. The CDR3 DNA reads TGTGCAAGTCGCTTATCGAGGGGGTGCAGGTCCTACGAGCAGTACTTC. Protein sequence: CASRLSRGCRSYEQYF.

The chain is built from TRBV19 and TRBJ1-3, with D possibly being TRBD1 (6 bases). Germline CDR1 reads LNHDA; CDR2 reads SQIVND (reference sequence). Between the trimmed V and J ends, which lost 4 bases and 0 bases, there was a span of 13 bases. This CDR3 is built from 16 residues. The CDR3 protein is CASSTPGGASGNTIYF. CDR3 DNA sequence: TGTGCCAGTAGTACCCCCGGGGGGGCCTCTGGAAACACCATATATTTT.